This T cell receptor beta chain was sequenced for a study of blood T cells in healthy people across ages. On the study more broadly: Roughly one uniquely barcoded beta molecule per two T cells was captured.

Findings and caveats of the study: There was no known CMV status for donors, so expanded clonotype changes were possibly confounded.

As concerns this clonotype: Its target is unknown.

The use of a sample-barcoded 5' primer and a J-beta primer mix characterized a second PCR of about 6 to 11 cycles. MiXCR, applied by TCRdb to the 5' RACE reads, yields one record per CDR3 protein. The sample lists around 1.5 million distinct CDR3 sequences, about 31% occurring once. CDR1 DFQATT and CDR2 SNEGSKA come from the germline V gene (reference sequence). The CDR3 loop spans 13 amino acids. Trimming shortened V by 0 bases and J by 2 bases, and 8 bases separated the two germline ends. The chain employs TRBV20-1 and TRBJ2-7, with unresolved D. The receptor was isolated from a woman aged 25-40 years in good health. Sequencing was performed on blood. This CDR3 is CSARDLAAYEQYF. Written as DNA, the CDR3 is TGCAGTGCTAGAGATCTGGCTGCCTACGAGCAGTACTTC.